Presented here are 17 T cell receptor beta chains from one specimen sequenced in a study of T cells in Graves' hyperthyroidism and ophthalmopathy. Researchers took RNA transcripts and amplified the TCR beta CDR3 regions from them. First-round RT-PCR targeting the TCR CDR3 was performed with the HTBI primer set. In TCRdb, the multiplex PCR reads were re-called with MiXCR into one record per CDR3 protein. The table has roughly 500,000 distinct CDR3 sequences, 46% seen once. Sequencing was performed on peripheral blood or thyroid tissue (not recorded which). These receptors originate from an adult woman with Graves' disease, either hyperthyroidism or ophthalmopathy (not recorded which).

This clonotype was detected many times. The chain couples TRBV4-1 to TRBJ1-2; TRBD1 is a possible D gene (5 bases). V lost 4 bases to trimming and J lost 10 bases, with 16 bases between them. This CDR3 contains 13 residues. CDR1 is MGHRA and CDR2 is YSYEKL in the germline V gene. CDR3 region: CASSPQGPDLYTF. The CDR3, as DNA: TGCGCCAGCAGCCCCCAGGGACCCGATCTCTACACCTTC.

The genes are TRBV7-2 and TRBJ2-7; D not resolved. CDR3 size: 14 residues. The germline V gene has CDR1 SGHTA and CDR2 FQGNSA. V lost 1 base and J 2 bases, leaving 9 bases between the germline ends. CDR3 nucleotides: TGTGCCAGCAGCTTAGATTGGACGGCCTACGAGCAGTACTTC. Residues: CASSLDWTAYEQYF. The full variable domain, rest sourced from reference TRBV7-2 and TRBJ2-7, is GAGVSQSPSNKVTEKGKDVELRCDPISGHTALYWYRQSLGQGLEFLIYFQGNSAPDKSGLPSDRFSAERTGGSVSTLTIQRTQQEDSAVYLCASSLDWTAYEQYFGPGTRLTVT.

This clonotype was found many times. The J gene is TRBJ2-7, the V gene TRBV20-1; 9 positions match TRBD2. Germline-derived CDR1 and CDR2 are DFQATT and SNEGSKA (reference sequence). This CDR3 spans 13 amino acids. CDR3 in amino acids: CATTSGPSYEQYF. The CDR3 nucleotides are TGCGCCACCACTAGCGGGCCATCCTACGAGCAGTACTTC.

This clonotype was counted many times. This CDR3 reads CASNIQGFEKLFF. In nucleotides, the CDR3 is TGTGCCAGTAACATTCAGGGGTTTGAAAAACTGTTTTTT. This chain uses TRBV5-8 with TRBJ1-4, with D perhaps TRBD1 (6 bases). V was clipped by 8 bases and J by 7 bases, with 15 bases between them. CDR1 and CDR2 from the germline V gene are SGHTS and YDEGEE. The CDR3 length is 13 residues.

This clonotype was observed many times. The rearrangement uses TRBV19 and TRBJ1-2; 9 bases fit TRBD1. Trimming took 5 bases from V and 4 from J; bases not matched to a gene: 11. The CDR3 has 16 amino acids. CDR1 is LNHDA and CDR2 is SQIVND in the germline V gene (reference sequence). The CDR3 loop is CASSSATGTGSYGYTF. The CDR3 DNA reads as TGTGCCAGTAGTTCAGCTACCGGGACAGGGTCCTATGGCTACACCTTC.

The chain joins TRBV29-1 to TRBJ1-1, with 8 bases aligning to TRBD1. Germline V gene lookup returns CDR1 SQVTM and CDR2 ANQGSEA. With V trimmed by 8 bases and J by 1 base, 6 bases remained unmatched. The CDR3 loop spans 13 amino acids. The DNA of the CDR3 is TGCAGCTGGCTCAGGGGGCAGAACACTGAAGCTTTCTTT. It translates to CSWLRGQNTEAFF.

V and J are TRBV9 and TRBJ1-6; tentatively, D is TRBD1 (6 bases). The CDR3 consists of 14 residues. V was clipped by 3 bases and J by 9 bases, with 13 bases between them. The V gene's germline CDR1 is SGDLS and CDR2 YYNGEE. CDR3 in amino acids: CASSEQGFGSPLHF. CDR3 nucleotides: TGTGCCAGCAGCGAACAGGGATTCGGTTCACCCCTCCACTTT.

The chain has TRBV2 and TRBJ1-5; D is perhaps TRBD1 (6 bases). The CDR3 has 14 residues. In germline, CDR1 is SNHLY, CDR2 FYNNEI. Trimming left V 6 bases short and J 6 bases short, with 15 bases between. In DNA, the CDR3 is TGTGCCAGCAGGGGCGGGTACAGGGTTCAGCCCCAGCATTTT. Translation gives CASRGGYRVQPQHF.

This rearrangement joins TRBV9 to TRBJ1-5; 7 bases align to TRBD1. Germline CDR1 SGDLS, CDR2 YYNGEE. The V segment lost 2 bases and the J segment 2 bases; nucleotides outside the gene matches: 4. This CDR3 is built from 15 residues. The CDR3 bases are TGTGCCAGCAGCGTTTTAACAGGGGGCAATCAGCCCCAGCATTTT. It codes for CASSVLTGGNQPQHF. Based on the CDR3 plus reference TRBV9 and TRBJ1-5, the full variable domain is DSGVTQTPKHLITATGQRVTLRCSPRSGDLSVYWYQQSLDQGLQFLIQYYNGEERAKGNILERFSAQQFPDLHSELNLSSLELGDSALYFCASSVLTGGNQPQHFGDGTRLSIL.

The V gene is TRBV9, the J gene TRBJ1-5; tentative D call: TRBD1 (5 bases). The CDR3 is 15 residues long. V was cut by 0 bases and J by 4 bases, with 11 bases left in between. Germline CDR1 reads SGDLS; CDR2 reads YYNGEE. CDR3 DNA: TGTGCCAGCAGCGTAGGGGGGGGAGAAAATCAGCCCCAGCATTTT. It yields the protein CASSVGGGENQPQHF. Based on the CDR3 plus reference TRBV9 and TRBJ1-5, the full variable domain is DSGVTQTPKHLITATGQRVTLRCSPRSGDLSVYWYQQSLDQGLQFLIQYYNGEERAKGNILERFSAQQFPDLHSELNLSSLELGDSALYFCASSVGGGENQPQHFGDGTRLSIL.

In this sample, this clonotype turned up many times. CDR3: CASRDGTTYQETQYF. The CDR3 bases are TGTGCCAGCAGGGACGGGACTACCTACCAAGAGACCCAGTACTTC. The gene calls are TRBV2 and TRBJ2-5; 7 bases line up with TRBD2. Trimming removed 6 bases from V and 0 bases from J; junction bases left unmatched: 7. The CDR3 is 15 residues long. Germline CDR1 reads SNHLY; CDR2 reads FYNNEI.

The rearrangement links TRBV29-1 to TRBJ2-2; TRBD1 might be the D (8 bases). Deletions cut 6 bases from V and 5 bases from J, with 13 bases between. Germline loops: CDR1 SQVTM, CDR2 ANQGSEA. This CDR3 is built from 13 residues. The CDR3 DNA reads as TGCAGCGTCGACAGGGGAGGGACCGGGGAGCTGTTTTTT. Residues: CSVDRGGTGELFF.

This sequence joins TRBV9 and TRBJ1-3; 7 bases match TRBD1. V was clipped by 3 bases and J by 1 base; unmatched bases: 7. The V gene's germline CDR1 is SGDLS and CDR2 YYNGEE. This CDR3 spans 16 amino acids. The CDR3 protein is CASSARDRSSGNTIYF. The DNA of the CDR3 is TGTGCCAGCAGCGCAAGGGACAGAAGTTCTGGAAACACCATATATTTT.

V and J are TRBV11-2 and TRBJ1-2; TRBD1 matches at 8 bases. V trimming: 5 bases; J trimming: 5 bases; junction bases outside the gene matches: 7. The length of the CDR3 is 14 residues. Germline CDR1 is SGHAT and CDR2 is FQNNGV. Written as DNA, the CDR3 is TGTGCCAGCAGCGATAGGGACAGGCCTTATGGCTACACCTTC. Encoded protein: CASSDRDRPYGYTF.

J is TRBJ1-6 and V is TRBV19, with D unclear. CDR1 and CDR2 (germline): LNHDA, SQIVND (reference sequence). The V gene lost 3 bases and the J gene lost 9 bases, with 6 bases spanning the gap. The CDR3 covers 12 residues. The CDR3 nucleotides read TGTGCCAGTAGTATCGCCGGTTCACCCCTCCACTTT. Protein: CASSIAGSPLHF.

This clonotype was observed many times. CDR3 region: CASSPFGQGDSPLHF. For the CDR3, the DNA is TGTGCCAGCAGCCCCTTCGGGCAGGGCGATTCACCCCTCCACTTT. The genes are TRBV7-2 and TRBJ1-6, with D possibly being TRBD1 (5 bases). The V gene lost 5 bases and the J gene lost 8 bases, with 16 bases spanning the gap. This CDR3 is built from 15 residues. Germline loops: CDR1 SGHTA, CDR2 FQGNSA.

The chain employs TRBV12-3 or TRBV12-4 and TRBJ2-7; 8 bases line up with TRBD1. The CDR3 loop spans 15 amino acids. V lost 5 bases, J lost 3 bases, and 9 bases stayed unmatched. The CDR3 DNA reads as TGTGCCAGCAGTGAATACGGGACAGGTCTCTACGAGCAGTACTTC. Translated: CASSEYGTGLYEQYF.